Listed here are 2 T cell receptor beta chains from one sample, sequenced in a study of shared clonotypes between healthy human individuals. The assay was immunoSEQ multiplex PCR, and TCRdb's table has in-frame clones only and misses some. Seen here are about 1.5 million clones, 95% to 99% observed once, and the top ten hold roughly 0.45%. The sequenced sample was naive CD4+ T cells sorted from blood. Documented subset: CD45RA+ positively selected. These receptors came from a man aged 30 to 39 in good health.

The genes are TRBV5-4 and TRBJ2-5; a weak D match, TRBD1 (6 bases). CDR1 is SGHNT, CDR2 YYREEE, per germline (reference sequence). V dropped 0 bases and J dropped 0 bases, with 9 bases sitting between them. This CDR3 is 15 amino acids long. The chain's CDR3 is CASSLGGRDQETQYF. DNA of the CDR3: TGTGCCAGCAGCTTGGGGGGGCGGGACCAAGAGACCCAGTACTTC.

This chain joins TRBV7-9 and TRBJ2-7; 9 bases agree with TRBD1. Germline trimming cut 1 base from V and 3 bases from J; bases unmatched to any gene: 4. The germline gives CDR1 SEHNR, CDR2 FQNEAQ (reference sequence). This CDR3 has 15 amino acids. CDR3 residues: CASSLGDRVLYEQYF. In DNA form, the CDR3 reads TGTGCCAGCAGCTTAGGGGACAGGGTCCTCTACGAGCAGTACTTC.